This T cell receptor (beta chain) derives from a study of T cell clonotyping in hematopoietic cell transplantation. As regards this clone: Its antigen is as yet unknown.

General study points: Few recipient clonotypes overlapped donors; over 95% were de novo at given depth.

Assay used: immunoSEQ multiplex PCR; TCRdb lists only in-frame clones, some missing. The sample lists some 40,000 clones, about 95% occurring once. This CDR3 is built from 15 residues. V was pared by 1 base and J by 3 bases, with 12 bases between. Germline V CDR1 and CDR2: LGHNA, YNFKEQ. Sequencing input: peripheral blood mononuclear cells. This chain links TRBV4-2 with TRBJ2-5; D might be TRBD2 (7 bases). The receptor's source is a woman between 50 and 59 years old in good health. Some clones in this sample may be carry-over from other donors' samples. CDR3 DNA: TGTGCCAGCAGCCAAGCTCGCGGGGGCGAAGAGACCCAGTACTTC. It is translated as CASSQARGGEETQYF.